Below, 18 T cell receptor beta chains from the same sample are listed, as sequenced in a study of blood T cell repertoires in COVID-19. Libraries were prepared by immunoSEQ multiplex PCR; TCRdb keeps only in-frame clonotypes and omits some of them. The table records fewer than 200,000 clones, 75% to 80% of them present only once. Sequencing input: peripheral blood. Receptor source: a woman aged 65 to 85 with acute or convalescent COVID-19.

This chain connects TRBV12-3 or TRBV12-4 to TRBJ2-1; unclear D gene. Trimming took 5 bases from V and 7 from J, leaving 6 bases between them. The CDR3 loop spans 11 amino acids. The chain's CDR3 is CASSALNEQFF. In DNA, the CDR3 is TGTGCCAGCAGTGCGCTTAATGAGCAGTTCTTC.

This sequence joins TRBV7-2 and TRBJ2-3, with unresolved D. V lost 1 base to trimming and J lost 7 bases, with 15 bases between them. The CDR3 consists of 15 residues. The V gene's germline CDR1 is SGHTA and CDR2 FQGNSA. The CDR3 loop reads CASSLGIGLANTQYF. The CDR3 DNA sequence: TGTGCCAGCAGCTTAGGTATCGGGTTGGCGAATACGCAGTATTTT.

V and J are TRBV6-4 and TRBJ2-1; 13 nucleotides line up with TRBD2. The CDR3 has 17 amino acids. The junction had 15 bases not matched to a gene; V was cut back by 6 bases and J by 10 bases. Germline V lookup: CDR1 MRHNA, CDR2 SNTAGT. DNA for the CDR3: TGTGCCAGCAGCCGACAACCCGGGACTAGCGGGATGAGGGAGCAGTTCTTC. It yields the protein CASSRQPGTSGMREQFF.

The V gene is TRBV3-1 (or the pseudogene TRBV3-2), the J gene TRBJ1-4; the D is unclear. The V end lost 4 bases, the J end lost 4 bases, and 13 bases lay between the germline ends. CDR1 is LGHDT and CDR2 is YNNKEL in the germline V gene (reference sequence). This CDR3 is 15 amino acids long. The CDR3 sequence is CASSLSGSSNEKLFF. CDR3 nucleotides: TGTGCCAGCAGCCTGAGCGGCAGCAGTAATGAAAAACTGTTTTTT.

The chain couples TRBV2 to TRBJ2-3, with a weak D call TRBD2 (6 bases). The germline CDR1 and CDR2 sequences are SNHLY and FYNNEI. With 2 bases removed from V and 2 bases from J, the gap between germline ends came to 8 bases. The CDR3 has 14 amino acids. CDR3 bases: TGTGCCAGCAGTGAACTAGCGACCACAGATACGCAGTATTTT. It yields the protein CASSELATTDTQYF.

V usage is TRBV29-1 and J usage is TRBJ2-1; D not certain. Germline values: CDR1 SQVTM, CDR2 ANQGSEA. This CDR3 is built from 11 residues. Trimming took 6 bases from V and 3 from J, leaving 6 bases between them. The CDR3 DNA is TGCAGCGTCCCTAACTACAATGAGCAGTTCTTC. It specifies CSVPNYNEQFF.

The chain has TRBV12-3 or TRBV12-4 and TRBJ1-3, with D unclear. With 6 bases removed from V and 10 bases from J, the gap between germline ends came to 7 bases. The CDR3 sequence is 10 residues long. This chain's CDR3 is CASRGGTIYF. CDR3 DNA sequence: TGTGCCAGCAGGGGAGGGACCATATATTTT.

J is TRBJ2-3 and V is TRBV27; D is ambiguous. This CDR3 is 15 amino acids long. The germline V and J ends were trimmed by 5 bases and 2 bases, with 14 bases remaining between them. Germline loops: CDR1 MNHEY, CDR2 SMNVEV (reference sequence). This CDR3 is CASSEIDISTDTQYF. CDR3 sequence (DNA): TGTGCCAGCAGTGAAATCGACATCTCCACAGATACGCAGTATTTT.

J is TRBJ2-5 and V is TRBV2; tentative D call: TRBD1 (6 bases). The germline CDR1 and CDR2 sequences are SNHLY and FYNNEI. With 5 bases removed from V and 1 base from J, the gap between germline ends came to 17 bases. CDR3 length: 16 residues. As DNA, the CDR3 is TGTGCCAGCAGTAGGGGAGACAGGACCAGCCAAGAGACCCAGTACTTC. Its protein product is CASSRGDRTSQETQYF.

The chain joins TRBV5-1 to TRBJ2-1; 7 positions agree with TRBD1. Germline values: CDR1 SGHRS, CDR2 YFSETQ. CDR3 size: 16 residues. J was trimmed by 5 bases and V by 0 bases; bases with no gene match: 8. CDR3 region: CASSLGTGTVNNEQFF. DNA of the CDR3: TGCGCCAGCAGCTTGGGAACCGGGACAGTAAACAATGAGCAGTTCTTC. Drawing the rest from reference TRBV5-1 and TRBJ2-1, the complete variable domain is KAGVTQTPRYLIKTRGQQVTLSCSPISGHRSVSWYQQTPGQGLQFLFEYFSETQRNKGNFPGRFSGRQFSNSRSEMNVSTLELGDSALYLCASSLGTGTVNNEQFFGPGTRLTVL.

This clone has just a few counts. The rearrangement joins TRBV12-2 to TRBJ2-7; the D call of TRBD2 is as the table states it, not checked on the DNA. TRBV12-2 is labeled a pseudogene. The CDR3 has 15 residues. The CDR3 DNA is TGTGCAAGTCGCCCCCGACTAGCGGGAGCCTACGAGCAGTACTTC. It translates to CASRPRLAGAYEQYF.

The rearrangement links TRBV19 to TRBJ2-1; 7 bases map to TRBD2. Trimming at V came to 7 bases and at J to 4 bases, leaving 13 bases not matched to a gene. CDR3 length: 16 residues. CDR1 is LNHDA, CDR2 SQIVND, per germline (reference sequence). CDR3 loop: CASTLTGRGGYNEQFF. Written as DNA, the CDR3 is TGTGCCAGTACCCTCACGGGGAGGGGCGGTTACAATGAGCAGTTCTTC.

This clone occurred a few times. The chain combines TRBV29-1 with TRBJ2-7, with 8 bases identical to TRBD2. This CDR3 is built from 14 residues. Germline CDR1 SQVTM, CDR2 ANQGSEA. V lost 3 bases to trimming and J lost 2 bases; unmatched junction nucleotides: 6. CDR3 sequence (DNA): TGCAGCGTTGAGAAGCGGGGGATAACCTACGAGCAGTACTTC. This encodes CSVEKRGITYEQYF.

V is TRBV7-2 and J is TRBJ2-5; 7 bases are shared with TRBD2. The germline V gene encodes CDR1 SGHTA and CDR2 FQGNSA. V trimming: 3 bases; J trimming: 4 bases; junction bases outside the gene matches: 5. The CDR3 sequence is 14 residues long. CDR3 residues: CASSLGGIRETQYF. CDR3 sequence (DNA): TGTGCCAGCAGCTTGGGGGGGATAAGAGAGACCCAGTACTTC.

V and J are TRBV30 and TRBJ2-3, with 11 bases that match TRBD2. J gave up 3 bases and V 0 bases, and 11 bases lay outside the gene matches. From germline, CDR1 is GTSNPN and CDR2 SVGIG (reference sequence). The CDR3 covers 18 residues. CDR3 loop: CAWSVLAGGPYGTDTQYF. The CDR3 DNA reads as TGTGCCTGGAGTGTGTTAGCGGGAGGGCCTTATGGTACAGATACGCAGTATTTT.

This clone is a singleton in its sample. This chain joins TRBV5-6 and TRBJ2-5; 10 bases line up with TRBD2. Trimming took 4 bases from V and 5 from J; bases not matched to a gene: 8. The V gene's germline CDR1 is SGHDT and CDR2 YYEEEE. There are 15 residues in the CDR3. This CDR3 is CASSGGTSDFETQYF. The CDR3 region has the DNA TGTGCCAGCAGCGGCGGGACTAGCGATTTCGAGACCCAGTACTTC.

The genes are TRBV5-1 and TRBJ2-3; 8 bases map to TRBD1. The CDR3 spans 15 residues. With V trimmed by 4 bases and J by 7 bases, 11 bases remained unmatched. CDR1 is SGHRS and CDR2 is YFSETQ in the germline V gene. The CDR3 spells CASSLNTGGSYTQYF. The CDR3 nucleotides read TGCGCCAGCAGCCTAAATACAGGGGGATCGTATACGCAGTATTTT.

This clone has just one count. An end of the junction does not agree with germline; a read error may underlie this. This chain uses TRBV3-1 (or the pseudogene TRBV3-2) with TRBJ1-2; perhaps TRBD1 as D (5 bases). The CDR3 runs 12 residues. Germline V CDR1 and CDR2: LGHDT, YNNKEL (reference sequence). The CDR3 coding sequence is TGTGCCAGCAGCCAAGATGCCAGGGCGCGCTCCTTC. This sequence encodes CASSQDARARSF.